This T cell receptor (beta chain) was recorded in a study of blood T cells in healthy people across ages. Study findings and constraints: When set beside aged donors, long-lived donors presented more naive CD4+ cells and higher diversity.

Points on this clonotype: Antigen specificity is unknown.

There are 13 residues in the CDR3. CDR1 and CDR2 from the germline V gene are DFQATT and SNEGSKA (reference sequence). Between the trimmed V and J ends, which lost 5 bases and 1 base, there was a span of 12 bases. Investigators took roughly 10 milliliters of peripheral blood from every donor. A sample-barcoded 5' primer and a J-beta primer mix were used in a second PCR of roughly 7 to 11 cycles. From the 5' RACE reads, TCRdb called clonotypes with MiXCR, one entry per CDR3 protein. This table has nearly 800,000 distinct CDR3 sequences, roughly 50% appearing once. The V call is TRBV20-1, the J call TRBJ2-7, with D possibly TRBD1 on 5 matching bases. The clonotype originates from a man in his forties in good health. The sample was blood. The CDR3 DNA reads as TGCAGTGCTCGCCAGGGTAGGTCCTACGAGCAGTACTTC. Encoded protein: CSARQGRSYEQYF.